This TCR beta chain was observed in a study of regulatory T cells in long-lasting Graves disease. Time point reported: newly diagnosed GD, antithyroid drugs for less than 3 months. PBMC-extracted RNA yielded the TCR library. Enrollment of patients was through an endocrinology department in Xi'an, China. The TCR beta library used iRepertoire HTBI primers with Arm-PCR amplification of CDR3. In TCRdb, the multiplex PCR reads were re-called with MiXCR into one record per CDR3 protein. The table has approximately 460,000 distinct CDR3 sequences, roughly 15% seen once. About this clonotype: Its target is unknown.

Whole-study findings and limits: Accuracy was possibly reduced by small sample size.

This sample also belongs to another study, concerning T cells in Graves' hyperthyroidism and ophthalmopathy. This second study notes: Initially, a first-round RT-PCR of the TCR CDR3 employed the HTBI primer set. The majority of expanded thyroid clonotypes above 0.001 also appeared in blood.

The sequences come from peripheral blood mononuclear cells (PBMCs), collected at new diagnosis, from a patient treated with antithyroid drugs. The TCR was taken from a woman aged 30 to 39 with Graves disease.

CDR3 nucleotide sequence: TGTGCCAGCAGTCTCCGGGACAGTACCCAAGAGACCCAGTACTTC. It specifies CASSLRDSTQETQYF. The rearrangement uses TRBV27 and TRBJ2-5; 7 positions match TRBD1. Looked up from germline, CDR1 is MNHEY and CDR2 is SMNVEV (reference sequence). Trimming removed 5 bases from V and 1 base from J; junction bases left unmatched: 7. The length of the CDR3 is 15 residues.